These T cell receptor beta chains were read from a single sample in a study of blood T cells in healthy people across ages. A single record per CDR3 protein comes from TCRdb applying MiXCR to the 5' RACE reads. This sample has some 700,000 distinct CDR3 sequences, with about 20% found just once. Sequenced input: blood. These receptors were taken from a man aged 65-85 years in good health. Each CDR3 is given with its conserved first and last residue. A D gene is named only where the DNA matches it firmly. Clone size is shown for a subset of rows, as once, few, many or a class of expanded clone.

CDR3 DNA,CDR3 protein,clone size,J gene,D gene,V gene
TGTGCCAGCAGCCAAGCCCTTCCAACGGGTGCCGCTAATGAAAAACTGTTTTTT,CASSQALPTGAANEKLFF,NA,TRBJ1-4,NA,TRBV3-1
TGTGCCAGCCGATTAGATCCGGGACTAGCGGACAATGAGCAGTTCTTC,CASRLDPGLADNEQFF,few,TRBJ2-1,TRBD2,TRBV2
TGCAGTGCTAGTTTACTAGCGGGGGGACGCACAGATACGCAGTATTTT,CSASLLAGGRTDTQYF,many,TRBJ2-3,TRBD2,TRBV20-1
TGTGCCAGCAGTCCCCCGACAGAAAATCTCTATGGCTACACCTTC,CASSPPTENLYGYTF,few,TRBJ1-2,NA,TRBV12-3/TRBV12-4
TGTGCCAGCACCGCCGGGACAGGGGAGTACAATGAGCAGTTCTTC,CASTAGTGEYNEQFF,NA,TRBJ2-1,TRBD1,TRBV6-4
TGTGCCAGCAGCTCCGATTCGACAGGCGAAAAACTGTTTTTT,CASSSDSTGEKLFF,many,TRBJ1-4,NA,TRBV7-9
TGTGCCAGTAGTATTGCGGGACAGGGCTACGAGCAGTACTTC,CASSIAGQGYEQYF,NA,TRBJ2-7,TRBD1,TRBV19
TGTGCCAGCAGTTTTCTCCCCGGTTCCACTGAAGCTTTCTTT,CASSFLPGSTEAFF,NA,TRBJ1-1,NA,TRBV12-3/TRBV12-4
TGCGCTCAGGGTGAGCCGAGCAATCAGCCCCAGCATTTT,CAQGEPSNQPQHF,few,TRBJ1-5,NA,TRBV21-1
TGTGCCAGCAGCGTACAGGGAACCTATAACTATGGCTACACCTTC,CASSVQGTYNYGYTF,few,TRBJ1-2,NA,TRBV7-2
TGCGCCAGCAGCCTTGGGGTAGGGCCTAATGAGCAGTTCTTC,CASSLGVGPNEQFF,NA,TRBJ2-1,NA,TRBV5-1
TGCGCCAGCAGCCCTGTTCTGACTAGCGGGGGCTACAATGAGCAGTTCTTC,CASSPVLTSGGYNEQFF,NA,TRBJ2-1,TRBD2,TRBV4-3
TGCAGTCCCGCCAGGGAAACCGATTGGAACACTGAAGCTTTCTTT,CSPARETDWNTEAFF,NA,TRBJ1-1,NA,TRBV20-1
TGCGCCAGCAGAGGGTTGGGGCATTTGACAGATACGCAGTATTTT,CASRGLGHLTDTQYF,NA,TRBJ2-3,NA,TRBV5-1
TGCGCCAGCAGCTGGCGGGGGAGGAGCGGTGATGAGCAGTTCTTC,CASSWRGRSGDEQFF,once,TRBJ2-1,TRBD2,TRBV5-1
TGTGCCAGCAGCCGGGGAGTTAATGAAAAACTGTTTTTT,CASSRGVNEKLFF,few,TRBJ1-4,NA,TRBV5-5
TGTGCCAGCAGTCTCTCATGGAGCTCTGGAAACACCATATATTTT,CASSLSWSSGNTIYF,NA,TRBJ1-3,NA,TRBV12-3/TRBV12-4
TGTGCCAGCAGCTCCCCGCGGGGAGGGACTGAAGCTTTCTTT,CASSSPRGGTEAFF,few,TRBJ1-1,NA,TRBV7-2
TGTGCCAGCAGGGGGACAGAACGTAACTATGGCTACACCTTC,CASRGTERNYGYTF,NA,TRBJ1-2,TRBD1,TRBV12-3/TRBV12-4
TGTGCCAGCGCACGGACTAGCGGCACAGATACGCAGTATTTT,CASARTSGTDTQYF,few,TRBJ2-3,TRBD2,TRBV7-2
TGTGCCAGCAGTGAAACAGGGTTGAAAGCTTTCTTT,CASSETGLKAFF,few,TRBJ1-1,NA,TRBV6-1
TGTGCCGGCAGCATACCGGGACAGCTCTATGGCTACACCTTC,CAGSIPGQLYGYTF,NA,TRBJ1-2,TRBD1,TRBV7-2
TGTGCCATCAGTGACCGGGGGGGTTTAGGAAATGAGCAGTTCTTC,CAISDRGGLGNEQFF,NA,TRBJ2-1,TRBD2,TRBV10-3
TGTGCCATCGGCGGCGGTAGGGACACTGAAGCTTTCTTT,CAIGGGRDTEAFF,few,TRBJ1-1,NA,TRBV10-3
TGCGCCAGCAGCTTGGCTGGGGGATCCACTGAAGCTTTCTTT,CASSLAGGSTEAFF,few,TRBJ1-1,NA,TRBV5-1
TGCGCCAGCAGCGATATAGCGAGCCTCACAGATACGCAGTATTTT,CASSDIASLTDTQYF,few,TRBJ2-3,NA,TRBV5-1
TGCGCCAGCAGCTCCTTGGACCAAGCAACTAATGAAAAACTGTTTTTT,CASSSLDQATNEKLFF,NA,TRBJ1-4,NA,TRBV5-1
TGTGCCAGCAGCCAAGATGTGGGACGGGGATTCTACGAGCAGTACTTC,CASSQDVGRGFYEQYF,NA,TRBJ2-7,NA,TRBV4-2
TGTGCCAGCAGTTACTCTGACAGAGAGAACACTGAAGCTTTCTTT,CASSYSDRENTEAFF,once,TRBJ1-1,NA,TRBV6-5
TGTGCCAGCAGCCACCCGACAGGGAGCGAGACCCAGTACTTC,CASSHPTGSETQYF,few,TRBJ2-5,TRBD1,TRBV3-1
TGCAGTGCTAGAGATGGGAGGGGGGCCTTGAACACCGGGGAGCTGTTTTTT,CSARDGRGALNTGELFF,NA,TRBJ2-2,NA,TRBV20-1
TGTGCCAGCTCACCACCCCGGGACAGGTACGACAATGAGCAGTTCTTC,CASSPPRDRYDNEQFF,few,TRBJ2-1,TRBD1,TRBV18
TGTGCCAGCAGTCCGTTAGACAGGGTCGAGTCACCCCTCCACTTT,CASSPLDRVESPLHF,NA,TRBJ1-6,TRBD1,TRBV12-3/TRBV12-4
TGCGCCAGCAGCTTGGGGTTGGGGACAGGGATTAATTCACCCCTCCACTTT,CASSLGLGTGINSPLHF,NA,TRBJ1-6,TRBD1,TRBV5-1
TGTGCCAGCAGCCAAGATGGTCCGGCAAGCGGGGGGTACCAAGAGACCCAGTACTTC,CASSQDGPASGGYQETQYF,NA,TRBJ2-5,TRBD2,TRBV3-1
TGTGCCAGCAGCGCACAGGGGTCCAAAAACATTCAGTACTTC,CASSAQGSKNIQYF,few,TRBJ2-4,TRBD1,TRBV2
TGCAGCGTGGACAGGGGGCGGCACACTGAAGCTTTCTTT,CSVDRGRHTEAFF,NA,TRBJ1-1,TRBD1,TRBV29-1
TGTGCCAGCTCAACGACAGGGATCTTTAATTCACCCCTCCACTTT,CASSTTGIFNSPLHF,once,TRBJ1-6,TRBD1,TRBV18
TGTGCCAGCAGCCGTTGGACTAGCGGCTACGAGCAGTACTTC,CASSRWTSGYEQYF,NA,TRBJ2-7,TRBD2,TRBV3-1
TGTGCCAGCAGTTTCAGTCTCGTGGGTTCCCAGCAGAATGAGCAGTTCTTC,CASSFSLVGSQQNEQFF,few,TRBJ2-1,NA,TRBV28
TGTGCCAGCGTAGCGGGGGGGGCTACAGATACGCAGTATTTT,CASVAGGATDTQYF,NA,TRBJ2-3,TRBD2,TRBV6-5
TGTGCCACCAGTGATGGCGACAGTATTTATGGCTACACCTTC,CATSDGDSIYGYTF,NA,TRBJ1-2,NA,TRBV24-1
TGCAGTGCCCCGTTAGGACTAGTCGAGACCCAGTACTTC,CSAPLGLVETQYF,NA,TRBJ2-5,TRBD2,TRBV20-1
TGTGCCAGCAGCACCCGACAGGCACCCTACAATGAGCAGTTCTTC,CASSTRQAPYNEQFF,NA,TRBJ2-1,NA,TRBV3-1
TGTGCCAGCAGCCAGGGGGGACAGCAGAACACTGAAGCTTTCTTT,CASSQGGQQNTEAFF,few,TRBJ1-1,TRBD1,TRBV4-2
TGTGCCAGCAGCTTTCGCGGCCAGCCCCAGCATTTT,CASSFRGQPQHF,NA,TRBJ1-5,NA,TRBV13
TGCAGTGCCTACTCCGGGACAGTCACCTACGAGCAGTACTTC,CSAYSGTVTYEQYF,NA,TRBJ2-7,TRBD1,TRBV20-1
TGTGCCAGCAGACTAAACGAGACCCAGTACTTC,CASRLNETQYF,NA,TRBJ2-5,NA,TRBV6-2/TRBV6-3
TGTGCCAGCAGTTTATCCGGTGGGAGCTCCTATAATTCACCCCTCCACTTT,CASSLSGGSSYNSPLHF,once,TRBJ1-6,NA,TRBV27
TGTGCCAGCAGCCATAATAAGGACGGCACTGAAGCTTTCTTT,CASSHNKDGTEAFF,few,TRBJ1-1,NA,TRBV3-1
TGTGCCAGCAGTGAGAGGGGGTTCGGCTACACCTTC,CASSERGFGYTF,NA,TRBJ1-2,NA,TRBV2
TGTGCCAGCAGGACTGGCAATGAGCAGTTCTTC,CASRTGNEQFF,few,TRBJ2-1,NA,TRBV11-1